This TCR beta chain is drawn from a study of blood T cell repertoires in COVID-19 (dated by TCRdb to 2018 to 2021). Broadly, across the study: Samples covering the acute and convalescent phases of COVID-19 were provided by collaborators in the United States, Italy and Spain. The material from the prospective study consisted of cDNA or gDNA derived from T cells, B-cell-depleted T cells, or PBMCs. Deeply sampled blood TCRbeta repertoires from subjects exposed to, actively infected with, or recovered from COVID-19 were included in the dataset. The repertoires were released in a freely available public database intended as a resource for research on the immune response to SARS-CoV-2. The samples were drawn from two sources: the first 160 participants of the ongoing ImmuneRACE study, and some 1,300 subjects contributed by 6 global collaborators. Nearly every sample came with metadata listing a de-identified subject ID, COVID-19 status, age in years and sex. HLA class I and class II types, where available, came from metadata supplied by the sample provider rather than from assay-based typing. What the work shows at the level of the full study, not this receptor alone: The quantity of clinical and demographic metadata differed by source and by participant and was supplied without curation.

Trimming takes 2 bases off V and 9 bases off J; junction bases not matched to a gene: 5. The CDR3 runs 15 amino acids, cysteine and phenylalanine included. Only the CDR3 part of the read is kept: 45 bases, read in frame from the first base. Reading the germline V gene gives CDR1 SGHRS and CDR2 YFSETQ. TCRbeta CDR3 regions were amplified from genomic DNA using the immunoSEQ Assay, a bias-controlled multiplex PCR. For the original study's pipeline: The number of nucleated cells in each sample was estimated from the amplification of reference gene primers within the assay. To quantify the absolute abundance of each unique TCRbeta CDR3 rearrangement, sequence reads were collapsed and filtered. For each sample, productive Simpson clonality was calculated by taking the square root of Simpson's diversity index across productive rearrangements. Drawn from immuneACCESS, this table holds only the in-frame rearrangements with V and J called that TCRdb kept. Clones are partly lost; checked studies trace under half to an unresolved V gene and leave the rest unexplained. V, J and clone size are those of that table, while D and trimming were read from the DNA. This sample lists 350,000 or so clones; approximately 88% were detected once. Roughly 1.7% of the sample belongs to the ten largest clones.

To note about this clone: The antigen this receptor binds is unknown. The record has no base qualities; no much larger clone is one base away.

In Seattle, one collaborating source enrolled patients while the infection was active and tracked those patients longitudinally over the course of disease. Whole blood was collected in K2EDTA tubes by collaborating institutions according to the institutions' own protocols. For TCRbeta analysis, collaborators shipped samples in one of three forms: frozen whole blood, isolated PBMCs, or DNA extracted from either of those sample types. This TCR derives from a woman in her 30s with COVID-19, enrolled during active disease. Source material: peripheral blood. The chain was built from TRBV5-1 and TRBJ1-6; 10 central bases correspond to TRBD1. In nucleotide form, the sequence is TGCGCCAGCAGCTTTTCGACAGGGGGCCGTTCACCCCTCCACTTT. It codes for CASSFSTGGRSPLHF.